This T cell receptor (beta chain) was identified in a study of response to subunit inactivated influenza vaccine. TCRdb reanalysed the RT-PCR reads using MiXCR and keeps one entry per CDR3 protein. The sample carries a few hundred thousand distinct CDR3 sequences, approximately 7.8% recorded once. This clonotype was seen only a few times. V was shortened by 1 base and J by 4 bases, with 14 bases between the two germline ends. There are 15 residues in the CDR3. Germline lookup yields CDR1 DFQATT and CDR2 SNEGSKA (reference sequence). The sequences come from PBMCs from blood, collected around 25 months after vaccination. The sequence was collected from a man between 45 and 75 years old who received an inactivated influenza vaccine. The genes are TRBV20-1 and TRBJ1-3; tentatively, D is TRBD1 (5 bases). The CDR3 bases are TGCAGTGCTAGAGTTAGGGGTGCGGACGGAAACACCATATATTTT. Protein: CSARVRGADGNTIYF.